The rows below give T cell receptor beta chains drawn from one sample of a study of OX40 agonist ivuxolimab in advanced cancers. The data were produced by immunoSEQ multiplex PCR, yet TCRdb's version contains in-frame clones alone and is incomplete. The data show about 62,000 clones, roughly 84% seen once. The input for sequencing was CD4+ or CD8+ T cells sorted from blood, taken in a trial of the OX40 agonist ivuxolimab. The receptors come from an adult with an advanced solid tumor such as melanoma, head and neck, liver or kidney cancer. Each CDR3 is given without its conserved first and last residue.

j_call | v_call | cdr3_aa
TRBJ2-1 | TRBV2 | ASSGLAGGNEQF
TRBJ2-7 | TRBV5-1 | ASSSRPQGFEAYEQY
TRBJ2-5 | TRBV29-1 | SVGEPKEETQY
TRBJ2-3 | TRBV4-3 | ASSQGHWREGYTDTQY
TRBJ2-1 | TRBV6-4 | ASSLRTSGRNEQF
TRBJ2-5 | TRBV5-4 | ASSFFLETQY
TRBJ2-3 | TRBV6-5 | ASGQRNTQY
TRBJ2-7 | TRBV5-1 | ASSQSVSAPEQY
TRBJ1-1 | TRBV28 | ASSETGSGGEAF
TRBJ1-2 | TRBV5-1 | ASSSPGRDGYT
TRBJ2-7 | TRBV11-2 | ASRPTSGGLYEQY
TRBJ2-5 | TRBV19 | ASRGQETQY
TRBJ1-1 | TRBV18 | ASSPYRENTEAF
TRBJ2-7 | TRBV5-1 | ASSSPGSEYREQY
TRBJ2-7 | TRBV6-1 | ASSILSGPYEQY
TRBJ1-5 | TRBV28 | ASSSPAGGFQPQH
TRBJ2-4 | TRBV6-6 | ASRTSGRAENIQY
TRBJ1-3 | TRBV7-2 | ASSPTHHSGNTIY
TRBJ2-7 | TRBV6-1 | ASSIAPGQAYEQY
TRBJ2-7 | TRBV25-1 | ASSETGKESYEQY
TRBJ2-3 | TRBV14 | ASSHVAGGPGDTQY
TRBJ2-5 | TRBV6-6 | ASSYLGQGAETQY
TRBJ2-7 | TRBV6-5 | ASSRQSPYELQY
TRBJ2-7 | TRBV6-5 | ASSYSSAEPYEQY
TRBJ2-7 | TRBV18 | ASSPRDRTYEQY
TRBJ2-7 | TRBV28 | ASSLGSYEQY
TRBJ1-5 | TRBV2 | ASSEAIGGTGQPQH
TRBJ1-6 | TRBV6-5 | ASSEGDGNSPLH
TRBJ2-4 | TRBV10-3 | AISESLQGGLVNIQY
TRBJ2-1 | TRBV28 | ASSSGLAGGNEQF
TRBJ2-3 | TRBV7-9 | ASSLVRQDTQY
TRBJ2-3 | TRBV6-1 | ASSEASMYKFFAGVSDTQY
TRBJ2-3 | TRBV5-1 | ASSLATTLRGDTQY
TRBJ1-2 | TRBV5-4 | ASSTRQFGGDGYT
TRBJ2-5 | TRBV10-3 | AISETFGGNAAETQY
TRBJ1-3 | TRBV7-8 | ASSLGAGASGNTIY
TRBJ2-1 | TRBV18 | ASSPSGTSGYKNEQF
TRBJ1-2 | TRBV5-4 | ASRRPDYGYT
TRBJ2-3 | TRBV19 | ASRGLITDTQY
TRBJ2-4 | TRBV6-1 | ASRRNIQY
TRBJ1-4 | TRBV28 | ASSLNLQWGKLF
TRBJ2-4 | TRBV6-5 | ASSPGEGRRVQY
TRBJ2-3 | TRBV5-5 | ASSTLAASTDTQY
TRBJ1-2 | TRBV2 | AIQGSNYGYT
TRBJ2-3 | TRBV7-9 | ASSLQGTDTQY